This T cell receptor beta chain appears in the sequencing data of a study of T cell responses to AZD1222 COVID-19 vaccine. Concerning this clone: Its target is not known.

Germline V gives CDR1 LGHDT, CDR2 YNNKEL (reference sequence). This CDR3 comprises 16 residues. The ends were cut back, 4 bases at V and 4 bases at J, with 19 bases in the middle. Produced via immunoSEQ multiplex PCR; TCRdb's table is partial and in-frame only. The sample holds 100,000 to 130,000 clones, approximately 89% seen once. Whole-study findings and limits: It should be noted that donors were predominantly white British and more often female, and clonal diversity was possibly underestimated. Spike-specific TCR breadth rose after two AZD1222 doses, and depth rose as well. Baseline seropositivity occurred in only a handful of AZD1222 recipients. The CD4 TCRs associated with vaccination extended across spike and predominated at 160-218 and 743-854.

The genes are TRBV3-1 (or the pseudogene TRBV3-2) and TRBJ1-2; tentative D call: TRBD1 (5 bases). The source material was peripheral blood, sampled on day 0 of MenACWY control vaccination. This TCR derives from an adult in good health. The CDR3 nucleotides read TGTGCCAGCAGCCCACTAACTTCGGCGAGGGGCTATGGCTACACCTTC. Protein sequence: CASSPLTSARGYGYTF.